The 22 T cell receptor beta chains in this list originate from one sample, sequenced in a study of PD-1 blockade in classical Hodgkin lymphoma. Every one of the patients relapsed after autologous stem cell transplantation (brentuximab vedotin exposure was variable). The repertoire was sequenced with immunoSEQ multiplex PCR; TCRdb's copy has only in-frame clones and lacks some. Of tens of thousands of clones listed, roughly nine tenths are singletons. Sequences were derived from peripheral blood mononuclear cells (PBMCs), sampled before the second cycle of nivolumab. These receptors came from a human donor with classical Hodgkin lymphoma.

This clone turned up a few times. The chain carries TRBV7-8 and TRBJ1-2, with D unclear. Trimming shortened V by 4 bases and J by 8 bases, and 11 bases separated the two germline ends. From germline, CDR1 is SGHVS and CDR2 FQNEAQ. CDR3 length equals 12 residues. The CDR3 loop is CASSSALGGYTF. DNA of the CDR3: TGTGCCAGCAGCTCGGCCTTGGGGGGCTACACCTTC.

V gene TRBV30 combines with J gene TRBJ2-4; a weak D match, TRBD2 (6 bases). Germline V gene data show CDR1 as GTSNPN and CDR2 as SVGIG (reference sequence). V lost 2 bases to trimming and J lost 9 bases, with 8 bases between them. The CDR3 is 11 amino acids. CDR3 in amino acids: CAWSSGVIQYF. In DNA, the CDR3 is TGTGCCTGGAGTTCGGGAGTCATTCAGTACTTC.

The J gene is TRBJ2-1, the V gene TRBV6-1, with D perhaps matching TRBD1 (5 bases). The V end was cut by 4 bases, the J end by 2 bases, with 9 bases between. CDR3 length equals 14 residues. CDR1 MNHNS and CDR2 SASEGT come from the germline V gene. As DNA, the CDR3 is TGTGCCAGCAGTGGGGGCGGAACCTACAATGAGCAGTTCTTC. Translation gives CASSGGGTYNEQFF.

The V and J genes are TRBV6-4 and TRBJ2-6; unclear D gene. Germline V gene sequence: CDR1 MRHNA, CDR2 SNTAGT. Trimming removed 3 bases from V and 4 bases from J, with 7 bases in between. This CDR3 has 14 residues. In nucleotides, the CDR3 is TGTGCCAGCAGTGAGGCTCCCGGGGCCAACGTCCTGACTTTC. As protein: CASSEAPGANVLTF.

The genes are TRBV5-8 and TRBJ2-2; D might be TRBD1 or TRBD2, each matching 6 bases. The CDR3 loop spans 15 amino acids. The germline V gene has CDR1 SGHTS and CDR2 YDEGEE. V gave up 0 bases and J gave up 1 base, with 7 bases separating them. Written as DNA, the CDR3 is TGTGCCAGCAGCTTGGAGGGGGGGAACACCGGGGAGCTGTTTTTT. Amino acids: CASSLEGGNTGELFF.

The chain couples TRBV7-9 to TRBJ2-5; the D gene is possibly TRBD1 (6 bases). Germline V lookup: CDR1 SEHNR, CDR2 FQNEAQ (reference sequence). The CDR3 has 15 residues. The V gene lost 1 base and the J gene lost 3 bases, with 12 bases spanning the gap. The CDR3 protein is CASSLGGRGEETQYF. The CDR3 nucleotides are TGTGCCAGCAGCTTAGGCGGCAGGGGCGAAGAGACCCAGTACTTC.

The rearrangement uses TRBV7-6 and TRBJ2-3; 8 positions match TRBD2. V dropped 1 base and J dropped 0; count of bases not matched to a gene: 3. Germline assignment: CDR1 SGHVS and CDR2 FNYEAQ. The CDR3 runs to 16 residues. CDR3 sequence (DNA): TGTGCCAGCAGCTTAGTCCCTAGCGGGAGCACAGATACGCAGTATTTT. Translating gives CASSLVPSGSTDTQYF.

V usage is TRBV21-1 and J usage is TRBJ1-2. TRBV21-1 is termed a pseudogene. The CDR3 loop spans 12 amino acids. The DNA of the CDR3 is TGTGCCAGCAGCAAAGGAACCCGTGGCTACACCTTC. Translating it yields CASSKGTRGYTF.

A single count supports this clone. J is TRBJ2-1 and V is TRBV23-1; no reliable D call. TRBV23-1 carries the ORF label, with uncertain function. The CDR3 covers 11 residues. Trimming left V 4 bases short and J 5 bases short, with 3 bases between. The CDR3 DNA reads TGCGCCAGCAGTCTTCACAATGAGCAGTTCTTC. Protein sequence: CASSLHNEQFF.

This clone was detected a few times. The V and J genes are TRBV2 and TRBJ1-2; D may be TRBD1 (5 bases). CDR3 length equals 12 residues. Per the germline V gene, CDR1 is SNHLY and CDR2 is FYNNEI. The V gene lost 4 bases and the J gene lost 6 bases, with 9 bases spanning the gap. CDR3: CASSGEGNGYTF. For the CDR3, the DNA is TGTGCCAGCAGTGGTGAGGGGAATGGCTACACCTTC.

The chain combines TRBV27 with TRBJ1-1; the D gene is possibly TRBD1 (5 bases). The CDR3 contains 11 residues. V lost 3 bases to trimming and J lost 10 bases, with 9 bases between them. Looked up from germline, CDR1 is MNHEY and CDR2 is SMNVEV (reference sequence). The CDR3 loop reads CASSFGGAAFF. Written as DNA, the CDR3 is TGTGCCAGCAGTTTTGGGGGAGCAGCTTTCTTT.

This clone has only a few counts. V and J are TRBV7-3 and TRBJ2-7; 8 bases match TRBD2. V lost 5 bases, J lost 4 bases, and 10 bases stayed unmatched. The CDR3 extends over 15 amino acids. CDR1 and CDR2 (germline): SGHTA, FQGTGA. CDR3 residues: CASSDNSGNQYEQYF. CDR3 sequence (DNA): TGTGCCAGCAGCGATAATAGCGGGAATCAATACGAGCAGTACTTC.

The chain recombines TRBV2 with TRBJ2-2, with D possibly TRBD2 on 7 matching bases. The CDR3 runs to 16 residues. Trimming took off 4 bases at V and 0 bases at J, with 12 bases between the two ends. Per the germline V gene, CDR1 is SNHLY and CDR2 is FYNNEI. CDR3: CASSVQGGPNTGELFF. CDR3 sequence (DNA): TGTGCCAGCAGTGTACAGGGAGGGCCGAACACCGGGGAGCTGTTTTTT.

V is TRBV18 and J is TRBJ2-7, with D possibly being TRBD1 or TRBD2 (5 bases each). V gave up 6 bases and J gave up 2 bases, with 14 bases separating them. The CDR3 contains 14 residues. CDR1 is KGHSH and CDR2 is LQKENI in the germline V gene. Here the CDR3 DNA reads TGTGCCAGCTCTGCGGCCGGGGACGCCTACGAGCAGTACTTC. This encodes CASSAAGDAYEQYF.

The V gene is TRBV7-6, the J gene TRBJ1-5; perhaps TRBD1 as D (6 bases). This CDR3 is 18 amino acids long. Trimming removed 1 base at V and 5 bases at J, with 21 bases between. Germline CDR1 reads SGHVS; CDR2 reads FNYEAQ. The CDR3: CASSLEAGGAINHQPQHF. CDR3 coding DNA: TGTGCCAGCAGCTTAGAGGCGGGGGGGGCAATAAATCATCAGCCCCAGCATTTT.

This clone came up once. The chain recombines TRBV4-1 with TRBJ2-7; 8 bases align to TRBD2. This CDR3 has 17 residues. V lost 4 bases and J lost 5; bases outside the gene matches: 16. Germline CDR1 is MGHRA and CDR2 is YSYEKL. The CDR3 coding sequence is TGCGCCAGCAGCCTCGGGTCGGGGGGGCGCTGGGTCGACGAGCAGTACTTC. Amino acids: CASSLGSGGRWVDEQYF.

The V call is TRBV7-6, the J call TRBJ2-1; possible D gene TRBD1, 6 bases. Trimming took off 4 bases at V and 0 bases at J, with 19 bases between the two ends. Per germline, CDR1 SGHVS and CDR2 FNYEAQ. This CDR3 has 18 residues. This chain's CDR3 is CASSSKGGSKSSYNEQFF. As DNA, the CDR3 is TGTGCCAGCAGCTCGAAAGGGGGTAGCAAGAGCTCCTACAATGAGCAGTTCTTC.

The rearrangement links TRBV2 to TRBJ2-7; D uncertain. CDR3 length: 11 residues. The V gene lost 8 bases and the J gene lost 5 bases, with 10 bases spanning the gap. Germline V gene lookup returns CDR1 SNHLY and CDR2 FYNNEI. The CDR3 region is CASGYSNEQYF. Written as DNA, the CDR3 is TGTGCCAGCGGTTACAGTAACGAGCAGTACTTC.

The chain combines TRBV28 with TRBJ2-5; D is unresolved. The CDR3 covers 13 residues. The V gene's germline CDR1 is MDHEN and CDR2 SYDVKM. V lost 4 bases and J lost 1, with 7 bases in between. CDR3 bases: TGTGCCAGCAGTTGGAGAGTCCAAGAGACCCAGTACTTC. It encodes CASSWRVQETQYF.

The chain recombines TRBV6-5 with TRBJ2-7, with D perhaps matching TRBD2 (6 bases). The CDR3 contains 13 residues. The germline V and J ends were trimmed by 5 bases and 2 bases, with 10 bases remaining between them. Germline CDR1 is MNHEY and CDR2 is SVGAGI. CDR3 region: CASSPRLAYEQYF. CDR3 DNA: TGTGCCAGCAGTCCCCGACTAGCCTACGAGCAGTACTTC.

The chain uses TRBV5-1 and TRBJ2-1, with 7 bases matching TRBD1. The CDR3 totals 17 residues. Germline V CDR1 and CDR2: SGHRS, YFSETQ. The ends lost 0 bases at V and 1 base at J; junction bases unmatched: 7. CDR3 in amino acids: CASSLGQTGRSYNEQFF. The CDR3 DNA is TGCGCCAGCAGCTTGGGTCAGACAGGGCGATCCTACAATGAGCAGTTCTTC.

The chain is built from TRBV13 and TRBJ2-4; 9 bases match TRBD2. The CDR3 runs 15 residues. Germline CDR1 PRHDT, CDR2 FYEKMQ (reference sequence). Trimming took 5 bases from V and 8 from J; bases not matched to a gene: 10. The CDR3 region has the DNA TGTGCCAGCAGCCCACGGACTAGCGAGGTTGACATTCAGTACTTC. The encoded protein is CASSPRTSEVDIQYF.